This section outlines one TCR beta chain sequence together with its context. Repertoires were generated with immunoSEQ multiplex PCR, while TCRdb's copy carries only in-frame clones and drops some. The sample contains tens of thousands of clones, over 80% of which appear only once. These data originate in a study of OX40 agonist ivuxolimab in advanced cancers. Trimming cost V 4 bases and J 4 bases, with 17 bases left between them. Germline CDR1 reads MDHEN; CDR2 reads SYDVKM. The CDR3 runs to 15 residues. The origin of this receptor is an adult with an advanced solid tumor such as melanoma, head and neck, liver or kidney cancer. The chain links TRBV28 to TRBJ2-7; D might be TRBD1 or TRBD2, each matching 5 bases. The input for sequencing was CD4+ or CD8+ T cells sorted from blood, taken in a trial of the OX40 agonist ivuxolimab. As DNA, the CDR3 is TGTGCCAGCAGTTACGGGGCTTTAGGATGGTACGAGCAGTACTTC. Protein product: CASSYGALGWYEQYF.